This T cell receptor (beta chain) was documented in a study of cytomegalovirus exposure and HLA in healthy donors. Study results and caveats: TCR beta chains associated with HLA were, in a later analysis, more clonally expanded than equally common others. The authors considered a cluster of highly shared sequence variants likely to be a sequencing artifact. Later analysis showed TCR association rates varying by HLA locus, highest for DRB1 and lowest for HLA-C.

In nominal health when sampled, donors likely had unrecorded immune exposures nonetheless. After removal of 0 bases from V and 4 bases from J, the junction contained 9 bases not matched to a gene. Germline CDR1 reads SEHNR; CDR2 reads FQNEAQ (reference sequence). CDR3 length equals 17 residues. PCR primers comprised 60 Vbeta and 13 Jbeta primers. The data were produced by immunoSEQ multiplex PCR, yet TCRdb's version contains in-frame clones alone and is incomplete. The sample contains some 150,000 clones, more than 60% of which appear only once. Of note for this clone: Antigen specificity is unknown.

The chain is built from TRBV7-9 and TRBJ2-3; 8 bases fit TRBD1. The receptor comes from a human donor in good health. The material sequenced was PBMCs. The CDR3 spells CASSLATGGFSADTQYF. CDR3 nucleotides: TGTGCCAGCAGCTTAGCTACAGGGGGGTTTTCAGCAGATACGCAGTATTTT.